This T cell receptor (beta chain) was retrieved from a study of cytomegalovirus exposure and HLA in healthy donors. Background on the study: In a previous analysis, 117 million unique TCR beta sequences were found from 150 million to 200 million T cells. Study-wide points: TCR beta chains associated with HLA were, in a later analysis, more clonally expanded than equally common others. In an earlier analysis, in under 700 donors, most V segments appeared productive either ~87% or ~30% of the time. Presence/absence analysis assumed near-uniform sequencing depth across donors.

The length of the CDR3 is 16 residues. Germline V gives CDR1 MDHEN, CDR2 SYDVKM. The V end was cut by 4 bases, the J end by 5 bases, with 17 bases between. PCR primers comprised 60 Vbeta and 13 Jbeta primers. TCRdb keeps only in-frame clones here, not all; method: immunoSEQ multiplex PCR. Of around 170,000 clones listed, roughly 84% are singletons. As regards this clone: Antigen unknown.

This receptor was identified in a woman between 18 and 30 years old in good health and CMV-seronegative. This chain links TRBV28 with TRBJ2-2; D is possibly TRBD2 (6 bases). Sequencing input: PBMCs. CDR3 sequence (DNA): TGTGCCAGCAGTTCACTCGGGACTCCCAAAACCGGGGAGCTGTTTTTT. It specifies CASSSLGTPKTGELFF.